This TCR beta chain derives from a study of T cell repertoires in cytomegalovirus infection (dated by TCRdb to about 2019). Describing the broader study: Peptide stimulations targeted recently identified HLA-C-restricted CMV epitopes, whose presentation resists viral immunomodulation, together with well-studied HLA-B-restricted epitopes. Donor HLA type was relevant to the analysis, as public TCR beta signatures indicated carriage of CMV infection together with the matching HLA type.

Measured from the cysteine to the phenylalanine, the CDR3 is 15 residues long. The only DNA kept is the CDR3, 45 bases in frame from the first base. The V end loses 0 bases and the J end loses 4 bases, and a stretch of 12 bases separates them. The germline V gene sets CDR1 to SGHNT and CDR2 to YENEEA. Ten or more counts support this clonotype. Its antigen remains undetermined. No much larger clone is present one base from it, and per-base qualities are unavailable. The instrument given in TCRdb is Illumina HiSeq 1500. The raw public data were reprocessed by TCRdb itself: fastp quality trimming at Q25, MiXCR clonotype calling, in-frame beta chains only. Every entry covers one CDR3 protein and lists the most common genes and DNA from its rows. For this sample there are more than 250,000 distinct CDR3 sequences; 20% to 25% appear just once. Of the sample, roughly 15% is held by the ten largest clones. The treatment or condition label of this sample denotes: in vitro stimulation with specific CMV peptide epitopes to enrich CMV-specific T cells.

Overall study outcomes, separate from this receptor: In both this cohort and an independent roughly 350-donor cohort, the cumulative frequency of public TCR beta family members distinguished carriers of CMV infection plus the relevant HLA type. The ex vivo response was dominated by HLA-C-restricted CMV-specific TCR beta clonotypes, and the single most frequent clonotype in two of eight donors was supplied by these HLA-C-restricted clonotypes.

The sequence links TRBV11-3 to TRBJ1-1; 5 matching bases give a weak D call of TRBD1. The sequencing used cultured PBMCs, collected from culture after CMV antigen stimulation. The clonotype was recovered from a human donor in good health (CMV status not recorded). Some clones in this sample may be carry-over from other donors' samples. The CDR3 reads as follows: CASSLDGVGGTEAFF. Here is the DNA: TGTGCCAGCAGCTTAGACGGGGTCGGGGGCACTGAAGCTTTCTTT.